This T cell receptor (beta chain) is drawn from a study of shared clonotypes between healthy human individuals. The table came from immunoSEQ multiplex PCR; TCRdb's copy has only in-frame clones and leaves some out. The data contain about 2 million clones, 85% to 95% of them singletons. V was trimmed by 3 bases and J by 0 bases, leaving 15 bases between them. This CDR3 has 17 amino acids. Germline CDR1 SGHAT, CDR2 FQNNGV. Sequencing input: naive CD4+ T cells sorted from blood. Subset here: CD45RA+ positively selected. This sequence was found in a man between 18 and 29 years old in good health. J is TRBJ2-1 and V is TRBV11-2; the D is unclear. CDR3 sequence (DNA): TGTGCCAGCAGCTTCGTGTCCGGCGGAAGCTCCTACAATGAGCAGTTCTTC. Amino acids: CASSFVSGGSSYNEQFF. The entire variable domain, with the rest obtained from reference TRBV11-2 and TRBJ2-1, is as follows: EAGVAQSPRYKIIEKRQSVAFWCNPISGHATLYWYQQILGQGPKLLIQFQNNGVVDDSQLPKDRFSAERLKGVDSTLKIQPAKLEDSAVYLCASSFVSGGSSYNEQFFGPGTRLTVL.